This TCR beta chain was captured in a study of blood T cell repertoires in COVID-19. About the study: Acute-phase and convalescent COVID-19 samples originated in the United States, Italy and Spain.

The sample holds one count of this clone. V was trimmed by 8 bases and J by 5 bases, leaving 21 bases between them. The length of the CDR3 is 15 residues. The germline CDR1 and CDR2 sequences are LNHDA and SQIVND (reference sequence). Per the authors' pipeline: Amplification with reference gene primers provided the estimates of nucleated cell counts. Generated by immunoSEQ multiplex PCR, the TCRdb table keeps only in-frame clones and is missing some. That table is the source of V, J and clone size, and D and trimming were worked out from the DNA. The table lists about 130,000 clones, 70% to 90% of them singletons, with roughly 1.1% in the top ten.

The sequence was collected from an elderly woman with acute or convalescent COVID-19. The gene calls are TRBV19 and TRBJ2-5, with a weak D call TRBD2 (7 bases). What was sequenced was peripheral blood. In nucleotides, the CDR3 is TGTGCCAGTTCCCATTACGAGGGGGGGCCGGAGACCCAGTACTTC. It is translated as CASSHYEGGPETQYF.